What follows are 13 T cell receptor beta chains derived from one specimen sequenced in a study of blood T cell repertoires in COVID-19. TCRdb's table, derived via immunoSEQ multiplex PCR, lists solely in-frame clones and lacks some. Counted here are about 180,000 clones, 80% to 90% occurring once; the ten biggest clones make up roughly 9.8%. Sequenced: peripheral blood. The receptor source for this set is a human donor with active or convalescent COVID-19. The donor label of this sample is uncertain.

The rearrangement uses TRBV28 and TRBJ1-6; 8 bases line up with TRBD1. Unmatched junction bases numbered 13, after V lost 5 bases and J lost 4 bases. Germline V gives CDR1 MDHEN, CDR2 SYDVKM. CDR3 size: 18 residues. The CDR3 spells CASSQPGQADPYNSPLHF. The CDR3 bases are TGTGCCAGCAGTCAACCGGGACAGGCCGATCCTTATAATTCACCCCTCCACTTT.

The chain employs TRBV30 and TRBJ2-7, with 12 bases identical to TRBD2. CDR1 is GTSNPN, CDR2 SVGIG, per germline (reference sequence). This CDR3 spans 14 amino acids. V dropped 5 bases and J dropped 0; count of bases not matched to a gene: 2. CDR3 amino acids: CAWRLAGASYEQYF. The CDR3 DNA reads as TGTGCCTGGCGACTAGCGGGAGCCTCCTACGAGCAGTACTTC.

The V and J genes are TRBV9 and TRBJ2-2; D may be TRBD2 (5 bases). Trimming removed 3 bases from V and 6 bases from J, with 15 bases in between. Looked up from germline, CDR1 is SGDLS and CDR2 is YYNGEE. The CDR3 loop spans 15 amino acids. Here the CDR3 DNA reads TGTGCCAGCAGCGCTGGTCCTGAGGGATCCGGGGAGCTGTTTTTT. Its translation: CASSAGPEGSGELFF.

This chain connects TRBV30 to TRBJ1-6, with 9 bases aligning to TRBD1. The germline CDR1 and CDR2 sequences are GTSNPN and SVGIG (reference sequence). V lost 7 bases to trimming and J lost 4 bases; unmatched junction nucleotides: 11. The CDR3 extends over 16 amino acids. The DNA of the CDR3 is TGTGCCTCTCCACGAAAGGGACAGGGATATAATTCACCCCTCCACTTT. This encodes CASPRKGQGYNSPLHF.

A single count supports this clone. The chain links TRBV6-5 to TRBJ2-2, with D possibly matching TRBD1 (6 bases). The CDR3 is 14 residues long. The germline CDR1 and CDR2 sequences are MNHEY and SVGAGI. Trimming cost V 6 bases and J 7 bases, with 15 bases left between them. For the CDR3, the DNA is TGTGCCAGCAGCACCGCTGACAGGAACGGGGAGCTGTTTTTT. This encodes CASSTADRNGELFF.

The chain uses TRBV6-5 and TRBJ1-2; TRBD1 aligns across 7 bases. The CDR3 has 13 residues. Germline V gene sequence: CDR1 MNHEY, CDR2 SVGAGI. Unmatched junction bases numbered 4, after V lost 5 bases and J lost 4 bases. CDR3 sequence reads: CASSLQGSYGYTF. In DNA form, the CDR3 reads TGTGCCAGCAGTCTACAGGGGTCCTATGGCTACACCTTC.

There are a few counts of this clone. In DNA form, the CDR3 reads TGTGCCAGCAGCTCAACAGGGTGGAGTTCACCCCTCCACTTT. Translating it yields CASSSTGWSSPLHF. The chain has TRBV11-2 and TRBJ1-6; a weak D match, TRBD1 (6 bases). Germline assignment: CDR1 SGHAT and CDR2 FQNNGV. This CDR3 comprises 14 residues. The V gene lost 4 bases and the J gene lost 9 bases, with 13 bases spanning the gap.

This clone was counted a few times. V is TRBV11-1 and J is TRBJ1-3; TRBD1 aligns across 7 bases. The CDR3 has 16 residues. J gave up 2 bases and V 6 bases, and 10 bases lay outside the gene matches. Per the germline V gene, CDR1 is SGHAT and CDR2 is FQDESV (reference sequence). The CDR3 loop reads CASSQATGAPGNTIYF. In DNA, the CDR3 is TGTGCCAGCAGTCAAGCTACAGGGGCTCCTGGAAACACCATATATTTT. Based on the CDR3 plus reference TRBV11-1 and TRBJ1-3, the full variable domain is EAEVAQSPRYKITEKSQAVAFWCDPISGHATLYWYRQILGQGPELLVQFQDESVVDDSQLPKDRFSAERLKGVDSTLKIQPAELGDSAMYLCASSQATGAPGNTIYFGEGSWLTVV.

The chain joins TRBV6-6 to TRBJ2-7; possible D gene TRBD1, 6 bases. Germline CDR1 and CDR2: MNHNY and SVGAGI (reference sequence). The CDR3 consists of 15 residues. Trimming pared 10 bases from V and 3 bases from J, leaving 22 bases between. DNA of the CDR3: TGTGCCACCTCCCAGGGACAATGGGCCTACTACGAGCAGTACTTC. It is translated as CATSQGQWAYYEQYF.

V and J are TRBV3-1 (or the pseudogene TRBV3-2) and TRBJ1-3; TRBD1 agrees at 7 bases. Germline values: CDR1 LGHDT, CDR2 YNNKEL (reference sequence). This CDR3 region has 15 residues. The trim removed 2 bases at V and 7 bases at J, leaving 8 bases unmatched. The CDR3 spells CASSQQGTAANTIYF. For the CDR3, the DNA is TGTGCCAGCAGCCAACAAGGGACAGCCGCGAACACCATATATTTT.

The rearrangement links TRBV12-3 or TRBV12-4 to TRBJ1-1; D unresolved. V shed 6 bases and J shed 0 bases, with 8 bases lying between them. The CDR3 loop spans 13 amino acids. For the CDR3, the DNA is TGTGCCAGCAGCGAGCTTCTGAACACTGAAGCTTTCTTT. It codes for CASSELLNTEAFF.

This clone has more than one count but fewer than ten. The rearrangement joins TRBV18 to TRBJ2-3; 8 nucleotides agree with TRBD1. V shed 3 bases and J 4 bases; nucleotides not matched to a gene: 3. Germline-derived CDR1 and CDR2 are KGHSH and LQKENI. There are 14 residues in the CDR3. CDR3 amino acids: CASSPDRVADTQYF. CDR3 sequence (DNA): TGTGCCAGCTCACCGGACAGGGTGGCAGATACGCAGTATTTT.

The V gene is TRBV18, the J gene TRBJ2-1; TRBD2 matches 11 bases. Germline CDR1 and CDR2: KGHSH and LQKENI. J was trimmed by 6 bases and V by 11 bases; bases with no gene match: 6. The CDR3 sequence is 13 residues long. CDR3 in amino acids: CAAGLAGGNEQFF. The DNA for the CDR3 is TGTGCCGCCGGGCTAGCGGGAGGCAATGAGCAGTTCTTC.